This T cell receptor beta chain derives from a study of regulatory T cells in long-lasting Graves disease. Points on this clonotype: At one end the junction does not follow the germline gene, possibly because of a read error.

Arm-PCR of CDR3 regions with iRepertoire HTBI primers generated TCR beta libraries. MiXCR, applied by TCRdb to the multiplex PCR reads, yields one record per CDR3 protein. Of roughly 500,000 distinct CDR3 sequences listed, around 12% are singletons. Noted time point: newly diagnosed GD, antithyroid drugs for less than 3 months. PBMC RNA was the source of the TCR library. The authors drew patients from an endocrinology department in Xi'an, China. The CDR3 consists of 14 residues. Germline CDR1 and CDR2: MDHEN and SYDVKM. The same data also contributed to another study, on T cells in Graves' hyperthyroidism and ophthalmopathy.

The V and J genes are TRBV28 and TRBJ1-6; a possible D gene is TRBD1 (5 bases). The origin of this receptor is a woman younger than 45 with Graves disease. The sample here was peripheral blood mononuclear cells (PBMCs), taken at new diagnosis, from a patient treated with antithyroid drugs. The CDR3 spells CDSSSRAGNSPLHF. The CDR3 bases are TGTGACAGCAGTTCTCGGGCAGGGAATTCACCCCTCCACTTT.